Shown below are 15 T cell receptor beta chains from a single sample sequenced in a study of vaccination effects on CD4 cells after COVID-19 (dated by TCRdb to the early 2020s). In the ViraFEST assay, PBMC were stimulated with viral peptide pools, and TCR sequencing was then used to find antigen-specific CD4+ T cell clonotypes based on their expansion. After more than nine days of culture, CD4+ T cells were isolated with the EasySep CD4+ T cell isolation kit. PCR-confirmed SARS-CoV-2 infection had occurred in convalescent patients between March and December 2020, before the Alpha, Beta and Delta variants emerged in the United States. The method behind the library was the immunoSEQ multiplex PCR assay. TCRdb mirrors the immuneACCESS table, restricted to in-frame sequences. Some clones are absent from its copies; in checked studies, under half trace to an unresolved V gene, and the reason for the others is unknown. Counted in this sample were around 40,000 clones; 73% of them appeared once. Clones ranked in the top ten supply roughly 33% of the sample.

Antigen specificity for these receptors is unknown. The material was CD4+ T cells from PBMCs cultured with a peptide pool, obtained before COVID-19 vaccination. These receptors were collected from a human donor who had a prior SARS-CoV-2 infection.

A few counts support this clone. The V call is TRBV5-6, the J call TRBJ2-7, with 7 nucleotides matching TRBD2. There are 14 residues in the CDR3. V lost 4 bases to trimming and J lost 3 bases; unmatched junction nucleotides: 7. In germline, CDR1 is SGHDT, CDR2 YYEEEE. CDR3 region: CASSTGLNLYEQYF. The CDR3 DNA follows: TGTGCCAGCAGCACGGGACTAAACCTCTACGAGCAGTACTTC.

The chain is built from TRBV6-5 and TRBJ1-4, with a possible D match to TRBD1 (5 bases). V was shortened by 7 bases and J by 0 bases, with 12 bases between the two germline ends. The CDR3 extends over 15 amino acids. CDR1 MNHEY and CDR2 SVGAGI come from the germline V gene. Here the CDR3 reads CASIDGGATNEKLFF. DNA for the CDR3: TGTGCCAGCATCGACGGAGGGGCAACTAATGAAAAACTGTTTTTT.

The J gene is TRBJ2-2, the V gene TRBV11-3; D is possibly TRBD1 (5 bases). The CDR3 is 16 amino acids. From germline, CDR1 is SGHNT and CDR2 YENEEA. V lost 8 bases and J lost 2, with 18 bases in between. The CDR3 is CASRRGGLLNTGELFF. In DNA form, the CDR3 reads TGTGCCAGCCGAAGGGGTGGCCTATTAAACACCGGGGAGCTGTTTTTT.

V gene TRBV27 combines with J gene TRBJ1-1, with D hard to call. V was clipped by 2 bases and J by 0 bases, with 7 bases between them. The CDR3 spans 14 residues. Germline CDR1 and CDR2: MNHEY and SMNVEV (reference sequence). CDR3 sequence (DNA): TGTGCCAGCAGTTTACAGGCCCTGAACACTGAAGCTTTCTTT. Translation gives CASSLQALNTEAFF.

The V call is TRBV5-5, the J call TRBJ1-2, with TRBD1 identical over 7 bases. The CDR3 loop spans 15 amino acids. CDR1 is SGHKS, CDR2 YYEKEE, per germline (reference sequence). With 7 bases clipped from V and 2 bases from J, the junction kept 11 bases outside the gene matches. CDR3 DNA sequence: TGTGCCAGCGTCTCGATAGGGGGCATCAACTATGGCTACACCTTC. This gives the protein CASVSIGGINYGYTF.

This chain connects TRBV27 to TRBJ1-2, with D tentatively TRBD1 (6 bases). Trimming left V 3 bases short and J 2 bases short, with 13 bases between. The CDR3 is made up of 15 amino acids. The germline CDR1 and CDR2 sequences are MNHEY and SMNVEV (reference sequence). This chain's CDR3 is CASSFVRTGNYGYTF. The DNA of the CDR3 is TGTGCCAGCAGTTTCGTCCGAACAGGGAACTATGGCTACACCTTC.

This clone was counted a few times. CDR3 protein: CASRPGLAGSTDTQYF. The DNA of the CDR3 is TGCGCCAGCAGACCGGGACTAGCGGGAAGCACAGATACGCAGTATTTT. The chain recombines TRBV5-1 with TRBJ2-3; TRBD2 matches at 13 bases. This CDR3 is 16 amino acids long. Per the germline V gene, CDR1 is SGHRS and CDR2 is YFSETQ. V was clipped by 5 bases and J by 0 bases; unmatched bases: 3.

This clone has just a few counts. This chain links TRBV7-9 with TRBJ2-1, with 7 bases matching TRBD2. Germline V gene sequence: CDR1 SEHNR, CDR2 FQNEAQ (reference sequence). This CDR3 comprises 11 residues. J gave up 5 bases and V 8 bases, and 0 bases lay outside the gene matches. CDR3 region: CASAGDNEQFF. DNA of the CDR3: TGTGCCAGCGCGGGGGACAATGAGCAGTTCTTC.

The chain uses TRBV5-4 and TRBJ1-2, with 7 nucleotides matching TRBD1. The V gene's germline CDR1 is SGHNT and CDR2 YYREEE (reference sequence). The CDR3 contains 13 residues. The V and J ends lost 4 bases and 5 bases, in that order; junction bases with no gene match: 5. The DNA of the CDR3 is TGTGCCAGCAGCCCAGACAGGGCGTATGGCTACACCTTC. It codes for CASSPDRAYGYTF. The full variable domain, with the rest looked up from reference TRBV5-4 and TRBJ1-2, is ETGVTQSPTHLIKTRGQQVTLRCSSQSGHNTVSWYQQALGQGPQFIFQYYREEENGRGNFPPRFSGLQFPNYSSELNVNALELDDSALYLCASSPDRAYGYTFGSGTRLTVV.

This clone was detected only once. The chain joins TRBV7-2 to TRBJ2-3, with D uncertain. Germline CDR1 is SGHTA and CDR2 is FQGNSA. Trimming stripped 5 bases from V and 3 bases from J, with 12 bases between. CDR3 size: 14 residues. The CDR3, as DNA: TGTGCCAGCAGCGCAAGGATCATGACAGATACGCAGTATTTT. Its translation: CASSARIMTDTQYF.

The rearrangement uses TRBV27 and TRBJ2-3; 16 nucleotides agree with TRBD2. V gave up 5 bases and J gave up 4 bases; unmatched junction bases: 9. This CDR3 is built from 18 residues. In germline, CDR1 is MNHEY, CDR2 SMNVEV (reference sequence). CDR3 amino acids: CASSRLGLAGGNADTQYF. The CDR3 region has the DNA TGTGCCAGCAGTCGCCTGGGACTAGCGGGGGGGAACGCAGATACGCAGTATTTT.

The rearrangement uses TRBV27 and TRBJ2-2; 7 bases agree with TRBD2. V lost 2 bases and J lost 1; bases outside the gene matches: 7. The germline gives CDR1 MNHEY, CDR2 SMNVEV (reference sequence). This CDR3 is built from 17 residues. CDR3 in amino acids: CASSLRVRGGNTGELFF. CDR3 bases: TGTGCCAGCAGTTTAAGGGTCCGCGGGGGGAACACCGGGGAGCTGTTTTTT.

The chain carries TRBV11-3 and TRBJ2-4; no reliable D call. The CDR3 totals 13 residues. The V end lost 6 bases, the J end lost 1 base, and 7 bases lay between the germline ends. Looked up from germline, CDR1 is SGHNT and CDR2 is YENEEA. CDR3 in DNA: TGTGCCAGCAGGGGTTATGCCAAAAACATTCAGTACTTC. It yields the protein CASRGYAKNIQYF. The full variable domain, its missing parts supplied by reference TRBV11-3 and TRBJ2-4, is EAGVVQSPRYKIIEKKQPVAFWCNPISGHNTLYWYLQNLGQGPELLIRYENEEAVDDSQLPKDRFSAERLKGVDSTLKIQPAELGDSAVYLCASRGYAKNIQYFGAGTRLSVL.

V and J are TRBV19 and TRBJ1-2, with D perhaps TRBD1 (6 bases). Trimming cost V 6 bases and J 8 bases, with 16 bases left between them. The CDR3 is 13 amino acids. Germline V gene lookup returns CDR1 LNHDA and CDR2 SQIVND (reference sequence). The CDR3, as DNA: TGTGCCAGTAGCCTCAGGGGTCTTGTAGGCTACACCTTC. Protein sequence: CASSLRGLVGYTF.

This clone was seen a few times. The chain employs TRBV19 and TRBJ1-6; possible D gene TRBD1, 6 bases. This CDR3 contains 13 residues. The V gene's germline CDR1 is LNHDA and CDR2 SQIVND (reference sequence). Trimming took 8 bases from V and 4 from J, leaving 9 bases between them. CDR3 in amino acids: CASQGTYNSPLHF. The CDR3 region has the DNA TGTGCCAGTCAGGGGACTTATAATTCACCCCTCCACTTT.